This T cell receptor beta chain derives from a study of blood T cell repertoires in COVID-19. V was cut by 5 bases and J by 0 bases, with 17 bases left in between. The CDR3 runs 17 residues. CDR1 and CDR2 from the germline V gene are SNHLY and FYNNEI. Clones were read by immunoSEQ multiplex PCR, and TCRdb kept only the in-frame ones, dropping some. The table records some 150,000 clones, approximately 88% of them present only once. In its sample, this clone was seen a few times. The chain carries TRBV2 and TRBJ1-3, with D tentatively TRBD1 (5 bases). Sample: peripheral blood. This sequence was found in a man in his sixties with acute or convalescent COVID-19. CDR3 nucleotides: TGTGCCAGCAGTCCGAGACAGACCGGGAGCTCTGGAAACACCATATATTTT. Protein sequence: CASSPRQTGSSGNTIYF.